This TCR beta chain was documented in a study of blood T cell repertoires in COVID-19. Study-wide background: COVID-19 samples from acute and convalescent phases originated in the United States, Italy and Spain. Nucleic acid was either cDNA or gDNA, and it came from T cells, B-cell-depleted T cells, or PBMCs.

Original methodology: Nucleated cell number was recorded as an estimate derived from reference gene primer amplification. Here immunoSEQ multiplex PCR was the method, and the copy in TCRdb shows in-frame clones only, minus some. V, J and clone size derive from that table, while D and trimming were established from the DNA sequence. The sample yields about 200,000 clones, 70% to 85% seen once. The CDR3 loop spans 16 amino acids. The J segment lost 6 bases and the V segment lost 2 bases, leaving 6 bases of the junction unmatched. The V gene's germline CDR1 is MNHNS and CDR2 SASEGT. The TCR was taken from a human donor in a cohort sampled during active COVID-19. The chain couples TRBV6-1 to TRBJ2-7; the match to TRBD2 covers 14 bases. Sequencing input: peripheral blood. The CDR3: CASSERGGLAGVEQYF. As DNA, the CDR3 is TGTGCCAGCAGTGAAAGGGGGGGACTAGCGGGAGTCGAGCAGTACTTC.